This T cell receptor beta chain originates from a study of T cell responses to AZD1222 COVID-19 vaccine. This CDR3 region has 13 residues. Germline V CDR1 and CDR2: SNHLY, FYNNEI. V lost 11 bases and J lost 5; bases outside the gene matches: 10. Worth noting for this clone: What it binds is not known.

Findings of the study overall: Mostly white British, mostly female donors; authors suggested clonal diversity may be underestimated. Spike-specific TCR breadth and depth both grew after two AZD1222 doses. Nearly half of the spike-specific TCRs reportedly recognize variant regions that carry no mutations.

The assay was immunoSEQ multiplex PCR, and TCRdb's table has in-frame clones only and misses some. In the table there are 150,000 to 200,000 clones, 80% to 90% of which are singletons. This clonotype was obtained from an adult in good health. V and J are TRBV2 and TRBJ2-5; 8 bases are a match to TRBD2. Sequenced here: peripheral blood, sampled on day 0 of MenACWY control vaccination. Written as DNA, the CDR3 is TGTGCCTCCCCAGGCGGGGGGACGGAGACCCAGTACTTC. Encoded protein: CASPGGGTETQYF.